The next 5 T cell receptor beta chains were all read from a single sample in a study of PD-L1 blockade in urothelial cancer. The data were produced by immunoSEQ multiplex PCR, yet TCRdb's version contains in-frame clones alone and is incomplete. Here the sample spans approximately 88,000 clones, roughly 84% being singletons. Stated time point: pretreatment peripheral blood. Sequenced material: PBMCs, taken around atezolizumab (anti-PD-L1) treatment. The receptors were gathered from a man aged 55-75 years with urothelial cancer.

This chain links TRBV6-5 with TRBJ1-1, with D perhaps TRBD1 (6 bases). This CDR3 comprises 14 residues. V shed 6 bases and J shed 1 base, with 12 bases lying between them. Per the germline V gene, CDR1 is MNHEY and CDR2 is SVGAGI. The CDR3 loop reads CASRRSQGNTEAFF. The CDR3 DNA reads TGTGCCAGCAGGCGGTCACAGGGGAACACTGAAGCTTTCTTT.

The chain employs TRBV10-2 and TRBJ2-1, with TRBD2 matching 9 bases. The V and J ends lost 4 bases and 3 bases, in that order; junction bases with no gene match: 4. This CDR3 spans 15 amino acids. CDR1 and CDR2 (germline): WSHSY, SAAADI. CDR3 residues: CASSGWRGGYNEQFF. As DNA, the CDR3 is TGCGCCAGCAGTGGGTGGCGGGGGGGCTACAATGAGCAGTTCTTC.

The CDR3 region has the DNA TGTGCCAGCAGCCTGGGACTAGCGGGAGTTATCAATGAGCAGTTCTTC. It translates to CASSLGLAGVINEQFF. The J gene is TRBJ2-1, the V gene TRBV9, with 14 bases aligning to TRBD2. V lost 4 bases, J lost 6 bases, and 6 bases stayed unmatched. The CDR3 totals 16 residues. The germline V gene has CDR1 SGDLS and CDR2 YYNGEE.

This clone has only a few counts. This rearrangement joins TRBV7-9 to TRBJ1-1, with 9 bases aligning to TRBD1. Trimming at V came to 5 bases and at J to 4 bases, leaving 2 bases not matched to a gene. Germline V gene data show CDR1 as SEHNR and CDR2 as FQNEAQ (reference sequence). The CDR3 consists of 13 residues. CDR3 residues: CASSQQGATEAFF. DNA for the CDR3: TGTGCCAGCAGCCAACAGGGGGCCACTGAAGCTTTCTTT.

The V gene is TRBV4-3, the J gene TRBJ2-5; D uncertain. The CDR3 has 13 amino acids. V was trimmed by 0 bases and J by 9 bases, leaving 11 bases between them. Germline CDR1 is LGHNA and CDR2 is YSLEER. In DNA, the CDR3 is TGCGCCAGCAGCCAAGATGGGCCTTCGGCCCAGTACTTC. This translates into CASSQDGPSAQYF.